These T cell receptor beta chains were read from a single sample in a study of tumor-infiltrating lymphocytes in glioblastoma multiforme. TCRdb recomputed calls from the multiplex PCR reads with MiXCR, one row per CDR3 protein. Of about 18,000 distinct CDR3 sequences in the sample, about two thirds were seen once. Sequenced material: peripheral blood. These receptors all come from a male donor with glioblastoma. Each CDR3 is given with its conserved first and last residue. Each record gives: clone size, D gene, V gene, J gene, CDR3 DNA, CDR3 protein. D genes are given only for firm matches. A clone size is listed for some rows: how often the clone was seen (once, few, many), or a class if it is expanded.

abundance: NA
d_gene: NA
v_gene: TRBV20-1
j_gene: TRBJ2-5
CDR3nt: TGCAATGCTAGAACGCCCTACGGGAGAGAGCCCCAAGTGACCCAGTACTTC
CDR3aa: CNARTPYGREPQVTQYF

abundance: NA
d_gene: TRBD2
v_gene: TRBV5-8
j_gene: TRBJ2-5
CDR3nt: TGTGCCAGCAACTTCGGGATAGGGACTAGCGGGGGTCAAGAGACCCAGTACTTC
CDR3aa: CASNFGIGTSGGQETQYF

abundance: NA
d_gene: NA
v_gene: TRBV11-2
j_gene: TRBJ2-5
CDR3nt: TGTGCCAGCACCCGGACGGTCACCCAAGAGACCCAGTACTTC
CDR3aa: CASTRTVTQETQYF

abundance: NA
d_gene: TRBD2
v_gene: TRBV6-6
j_gene: TRBJ2-5
CDR3nt: TGTGCCAGCAGTGCCCGAACGTATAGCGGGGGACCCCAAGAGACCCAGTACTTC
CDR3aa: CASSARTYSGGPQETQYF

abundance: NA
d_gene: NA
v_gene: TRBV11-2
j_gene: TRBJ1-1
CDR3nt: TGTGCCAGCAGCTTAGTTGTACGCAGCGAAGCTTTCTTT
CDR3aa: CASSLVVRSEAFF

abundance: many
d_gene: TRBD2
v_gene: TRBV29-1
j_gene: TRBJ2-7
CDR3nt: TGCAGCGTTGGGGGGACTAGCGGGAGGGCCAACCAAGACGAGCAGTACTTC
CDR3aa: CSVGGTSGRANQDEQYF

abundance: NA
d_gene: TRBD2
v_gene: TRBV28
j_gene: TRBJ2-1
CDR3nt: TGTGCCAGCAATCCTCCGGGAGGGCCTGTCAATGGGCAGTTCTTC
CDR3aa: CASNPPGGPVNGQFF

abundance: NA
d_gene: NA
v_gene: TRBV4-2
j_gene: TRBJ2-3
CDR3nt: TGTGCCAGCAGCCTCGCCACCGGCGGAGGGGCAGATATGCAGTATTTT
CDR3aa: CASSLATGGGADMQYF

abundance: many
d_gene: TRBD1
v_gene: TRBV28
j_gene: TRBJ1-4
CDR3nt: TGTGCCAGCAGTAGGGGGCAGTGGAATGAAAAACTGTTTTTT
CDR3aa: CASSRGQWNEKLFF

abundance: NA
d_gene: NA
v_gene: TRBV4-2
j_gene: TRBJ2-7
CDR3nt: TGTGCCAGCAGCCGAGAGGGCCCGAGCTCCTACGATCAGTACTTC
CDR3aa: CASSREGPSSYDQYF

abundance: NA
d_gene: NA
v_gene: TRBV11-2
j_gene: TRBJ1-4
CDR3nt: TGTGCCAGCAGCCTCAACCAGAATGAAAAACCGTTTTTT
CDR3aa: CASSLNQNEKPFF

abundance: NA
d_gene: TRBD2
v_gene: TRBV20-1
j_gene: TRBJ2-1
CDR3nt: TGCAGTGCTAAAGATTGGGCTAGCGGGAGTCCGGATGAGCAGTTCTTC
CDR3aa: CSAKDWASGSPDEQFF

abundance: NA
d_gene: NA
v_gene: TRBV29-1
j_gene: TRBJ2-5
CDR3nt: TGCAGCGCTGGGCGGGACAGAGTCCAAGAGACCCAGTACTTC
CDR3aa: CSAGRDRVQETQYF

abundance: NA
d_gene: TRBD2
v_gene: TRBV13
j_gene: TRBJ2-3
CDR3nt: TGTGTCAGCAGCTTCAAGCGGGGGGCAGGGGATACGCAGTATTTT
CDR3aa: CVSSFKRGAGDTQYF

abundance: NA
d_gene: NA
v_gene: TRBV12-3/TRBV12-4
j_gene: TRBJ1-5
CDR3nt: TGTGCCAGCAGTTTAGCAGGGTCTAGCAATGAGCCCCAGCATTTT
CDR3aa: CASSLAGSSNEPQHF

abundance: NA
d_gene: NA
v_gene: TRBV29-1
j_gene: TRBJ1-4
CDR3nt: TGCAGCGTCGGTGGAATCGGGGGGGCTGAAAAACTGTTTTTT
CDR3aa: CSVGGIGGAEKLFF

abundance: many
d_gene: NA
v_gene: TRBV7-8
j_gene: TRBJ1-2
CDR3nt: TGTGCCAGCAGCTTAGAAGGGGTCCAGACTTCGGGCTACACCTTC
CDR3aa: CASSLEGVQTSGYTF

abundance: NA
d_gene: NA
v_gene: TRBV7-2
j_gene: TRBJ2-5
CDR3nt: TGTGCCAGCAGCTTAGCGTTGAGGGAGACCCAGTACTTC
CDR3aa: CASSLALRETQYF

abundance: NA
d_gene: TRBD2
v_gene: TRBV7-9
j_gene: TRBJ2-1
CDR3nt: TGTGCCAGCAGGTCGACTAGCGGGAGGACACTTTACAATGAGCAGTTCTTC
CDR3aa: CASRSTSGRTLYNEQFF

abundance: NA
d_gene: NA
v_gene: TRBV10-3
j_gene: TRBJ1-6
CDR3nt: TGTGCCATCAGCTCGTCCGGGGGTCGGGGTTCACCCCTCCACTTT
CDR3aa: CAISSSGGRGSPLHF

abundance: few
d_gene: TRBD1
v_gene: TRBV11-3
j_gene: TRBJ1-2
CDR3nt: TGTGCCAGCAGCTCCCGACGGGACAGAAGCCCTAGGGACTATGGCTACACCTTC
CDR3aa: CASSSRRDRSPRDYGYTF

abundance: few
d_gene: TRBD1
v_gene: TRBV18
j_gene: TRBJ2-7
CDR3nt: TGTGCCAGCTCACCGGGACAGGGGTCCTACGAGCAGTACTTC
CDR3aa: CASSPGQGSYEQYF

abundance: few
d_gene: TRBD2
v_gene: TRBV5-5
j_gene: TRBJ2-2
CDR3nt: TGTGCCAGCAGCTTGTGGGGACTAGCGATGAGCACCGGGGAGCTGTTTTTT
CDR3aa: CASSLWGLAMSTGELFF

abundance: NA
d_gene: NA
v_gene: TRBV2
j_gene: TRBJ2-1
CDR3nt: TGTGCCAGCAAAAAACGGGGGACTGACAATGAGCAGTTCTTC
CDR3aa: CASKKRGTDNEQFF

abundance: many
d_gene: NA
v_gene: TRBV5-1
j_gene: TRBJ2-5
CDR3nt: TGCGCCAGCAGCTTGGCCATCAGACTTCAAGAGACCCAGTACTTC
CDR3aa: CASSLAIRLQETQYF

abundance: few
d_gene: NA
v_gene: TRBV20-1
j_gene: TRBJ2-1
CDR3nt: TGCAGTGCTTCCCAACTTACATCACTGTTCTTC
CDR3aa: CSASQLTSLFF

abundance: NA
d_gene: TRBD1
v_gene: TRBV11-2
j_gene: TRBJ2-1
CDR3nt: TGTGCCAGCAACGACAGGGGACCTTACAATGAGCAGTTCTTC
CDR3aa: CASNDRGPYNEQFF

abundance: NA
d_gene: NA
v_gene: TRBV11-2
j_gene: TRBJ2-3
CDR3nt: TGTGCCAGCAGCTTAGAAAACGGCCCAGGCCATGTGAATACGCAGTATTTT
CDR3aa: CASSLENGPGHVNTQYF

abundance: NA
d_gene: NA
v_gene: TRBV20-1
j_gene: TRBJ2-1
CDR3nt: TGCAGTGCTACCTTTGGGTGGGGTGCGGCCTACAATGAGCAGTTCTTC
CDR3aa: CSATFGWGAAYNEQFF

abundance: NA
d_gene: NA
v_gene: TRBV11-2
j_gene: TRBJ1-1
CDR3nt: TGTGCCAGCAGCTTAGTTTGGGGGGGGCATGGGACTGAAGCTTTCTTT
CDR3aa: CASSLVWGGHGTEAFF

abundance: many
d_gene: NA
v_gene: TRBV5-6
j_gene: TRBJ2-1
CDR3nt: TGTGCCAGCAGCTTGGGACAGAGCTCCTACAATGAGCAGTTCTTC
CDR3aa: CASSLGQSSYNEQFF

abundance: NA
d_gene: NA
v_gene: TRBV5-4
j_gene: TRBJ1-1
CDR3nt: TGTGCCAGCATCCCGGACGGGGGCGGCAGGGGAACTGAAGCTTTCTTT
CDR3aa: CASIPDGGGRGTEAFF

abundance: NA
d_gene: NA
v_gene: TRBV6-1
j_gene: TRBJ2-7
CDR3nt: TGTGCCAGCAGCGCCAACAGGGCCGAGCAGTACTTC
CDR3aa: CASSANRAEQYF

abundance: many
d_gene: NA
v_gene: TRBV6-1
j_gene: TRBJ2-2
CDR3nt: TGTGCCAGCAGTGAACTCTTCACCGGGGAGCTGTTTTTT
CDR3aa: CASSELFTGELFF

abundance: once
d_gene: TRBD1
v_gene: TRBV29-1
j_gene: TRBJ2-1
CDR3nt: TGCAGCGCCCTAGGGGGACAGGGGTTACGGCAGTTCTTC
CDR3aa: CSALGGQGLRQFF

abundance: few
d_gene: NA
v_gene: TRBV5-8
j_gene: TRBJ1-2
CDR3nt: TGTGCCAGCAGCTTTTGGGCCCCCGGGAGGCTCAACTATGGCTACACCTTC
CDR3aa: CASSFWAPGRLNYGYTF

abundance: once
d_gene: TRBD2
v_gene: TRBV6-5
j_gene: TRBJ2-1
CDR3nt: TGTGCCAGCAGTTTGATAACGGGAGGGTTCAATGAACAGTTCTTC
CDR3aa: CASSLITGGFNEQFF

abundance: NA
d_gene: NA
v_gene: TRBV11-2
j_gene: TRBJ2-7
CDR3nt: TGTGTCAGCAGCTTGGAAGCTAGAGGGAGTGGGGAGCAGTACTTC
CDR3aa: CVSSLEARGSGEQYF

abundance: NA
d_gene: NA
v_gene: TRBV21-1
j_gene: TRBJ1-5
CDR3nt: TGTGCCATCAGCAAAGGAGGAGGATCTAGCAATCAGCCCCAGCATTTT
CDR3aa: CAISKGGGSSNQPQHF

abundance: NA
d_gene: NA
v_gene: TRBV12-3/TRBV12-4
j_gene: TRBJ1-1
CDR3nt: TGTGCCAGCAGTTATGGGCAGTCCACTGGAGCTTTCTTT
CDR3aa: CASSYGQSTGAFF

abundance: many
d_gene: NA
v_gene: TRBV28
j_gene: TRBJ1-5
CDR3nt: TGTGCCAGCAGTTTTCAGGGATCTGGTCAGCCCCAGCATTTT
CDR3aa: CASSFQGSGQPQHF

abundance: once
d_gene: TRBD2
v_gene: TRBV4-1
j_gene: TRBJ2-2
CDR3nt: TGCGCCAGCATCCAAGAATCGGGACTAGTAGCCACCGGGGAGCTGTTTTTT
CDR3aa: CASIQESGLVATGELFF

abundance: NA
d_gene: NA
v_gene: TRBV11-2
j_gene: TRBJ2-1
CDR3nt: TGTCCCAGCACCCACGCCTACAATGAGCAGCTCTTC
CDR3aa: CPSTHAYNEQLF

abundance: NA
d_gene: NA
v_gene: TRBV11-2
j_gene: TRBJ2-5
CDR3nt: TGTGTCAGCAGCCTGGCGGGGGAGACCCAGTACTTC
CDR3aa: CVSSLAGETQYF

abundance: few
d_gene: NA
v_gene: TRBV11-1
j_gene: TRBJ2-1
CDR3nt: TGTGCCAGCAGCTTAATAGCGAGGAGCAATGAGCAGTTCTTC
CDR3aa: CASSLIARSNEQFF

abundance: NA
d_gene: NA
v_gene: TRBV20-1
j_gene: TRBJ2-7
CDR3nt: TGCAGTGCTACAACGGAGACCTACGAGCAGTACTTC
CDR3aa: CSATTETYEQYF

abundance: NA
d_gene: NA
v_gene: TRBV6-1
j_gene: TRBJ2-2
CDR3nt: TGTGCCAGCAGTGAAGCTGGGGGGCCGATCGGGGAGCTGTTTTTT
CDR3aa: CASSEAGGPIGELFF

abundance: NA
d_gene: NA
v_gene: TRBV11-2
j_gene: TRBJ2-3
CDR3nt: TGTGCCAGCAGCTTAGGAAACGGCCCACCCCATGTGAATACGCAGTATTTT
CDR3aa: CASSLGNGPPHVNTQYF

abundance: NA
d_gene: NA
v_gene: TRBV7-9
j_gene: TRBJ1-3
CDR3nt: TGTGCCAGCAGCCCCTCTCCTACCGACACCATGTATTTT
CDR3aa: CASSPSPTDTMYF

abundance: NA
d_gene: NA
v_gene: TRBV11-1
j_gene: TRBJ2-5
CDR3nt: TGTGCCGGCAGCCCTGGAACGGGGCGGGAGACCCAGTACTTC
CDR3aa: CAGSPGTGRETQYF

abundance: many
d_gene: NA
v_gene: TRBV29-1
j_gene: TRBJ2-1
CDR3nt: TGCAGCGTTGACAAACAGGAATACAATGAGCAGTTCTTC
CDR3aa: CSVDKQEYNEQFF

abundance: NA
d_gene: TRBD1
v_gene: TRBV20-1
j_gene: TRBJ1-2
CDR3nt: TGCAGTGCTGGGGACAGGGGGGAGTATGGCTTCACCTTC
CDR3aa: CSAGDRGEYGFTF

abundance: many
d_gene: NA
v_gene: TRBV29-1
j_gene: TRBJ2-1
CDR3nt: TGCAGCGCCCAAGCTCCGCCGGGCGATGAGCAGTTCTTC
CDR3aa: CSAQAPPGDEQFF

abundance: many
d_gene: TRBD2
v_gene: TRBV20-1
j_gene: TRBJ2-1
CDR3nt: TGCAGTGCGCGGACTAGCGGGAGTTCAAGCGGGGAGCAGTTCTTC
CDR3aa: CSARTSGSSSGEQFF

abundance: NA
d_gene: NA
v_gene: TRBV11-2
j_gene: TRBJ2-7
CDR3nt: TGTGCCAGCAGCTTAACTGCAGGATCCTACGAGCAGTACTTC
CDR3aa: CASSLTAGSYEQYF

abundance: once
d_gene: NA
v_gene: TRBV11-2
j_gene: TRBJ2-2
CDR3nt: TGTGCCAGCAGCCGAGCCTTGGGGGGAGCCGGGGAGCTGTTTTTT
CDR3aa: CASSRALGGAGELFF

abundance: NA
d_gene: NA
v_gene: TRBV11-3
j_gene: TRBJ1-6
CDR3nt: TGTGCCAGCAGCTTTCTCCTGGGCCCCAATAATAATTCACCCCTCCACTTT
CDR3aa: CASSFLLGPNNNSPLHF

abundance: NA
d_gene: NA
v_gene: TRBV11-1
j_gene: TRBJ2-7
CDR3nt: TGTGCCAGCAGCTTACTAGCGAGGAACAACGAGCAGTATTTC
CDR3aa: CASSLLARNNEQYF